The 32 T cell receptor beta chains given below trace back to one sample, sequenced in a study of T cells in Graves' hyperthyroidism and ophthalmopathy. TCR beta CDR3 region amplification was performed from RNA transcripts. The HTBI primer set served for first-round RT-PCR of the TCR CDR3. TCRdb redid the calling of the multiplex PCR reads with MiXCR, one entry per CDR3 protein. The sample lists approximately 700,000 distinct CDR3 sequences, less than 45% occurring once. Sequencing used peripheral blood or thyroid tissue (not recorded which). The receptors shown here come from an adult man with Graves' disease, either hyperthyroidism or ophthalmopathy (not recorded which).

Note on this clonotype: A junction boundary mismatches the germline segment, possibly from a read error. This chain joins TRBV25-1 and TRBJ2-5; 9 positions agree with TRBD1. The V gene's germline CDR1 is MGHDK and CDR2 SYGVNS. The CDR3 covers 13 residues. The CDR3 region is CVSSEGQGETQYF. The CDR3 DNA is TGTGTCAGCAGTGAAGGACAGGGGGAGACCCAGTACTTC. Combining the CDR3 with reference TRBV25-1 and TRBJ2-5 gives the whole variable domain EADIYQTPRYLVIGTGKKITLECSQTMGHDKMYWYQQDPGMELHLIHYSYGVNSTEKGDLSSESTVSRIRTEHFPLTLESARPSHTSQYLCVSSEGQGETQYFGPGTRLLVL.

In the case of this clonotype: Since a much larger clone is just one base distant, this may be a read error. This chain connects TRBV20-1 to TRBJ1-1; D remains unclear. The V gene's germline CDR1 is DFQATT and CDR2 SNEGSKA (reference sequence). The V end was cut by 1 base, the J end by 4 bases, with 10 bases between. The CDR3 is 13 residues long. In nucleotides, the CDR3 is TGCAGTGCTAGAGTGGGCAGCCTCACTGAAGCTTTCTTT. Amino acids: CSARVGSLTEAFF.

The rearrangement joins TRBV12-3 or TRBV12-4 to TRBJ1-2, with 11 nucleotides matching TRBD1. CDR3 length equals 15 residues. Trimming at V came to 6 bases and at J to 3 bases, leaving 6 bases not matched to a gene. The CDR3 DNA reads as TGTGCCAGCAGGCTATGGGACAGGGGGGACTATGGCTACACCTTC. Encoded protein: CASRLWDRGDYGYTF.

This clonotype was recorded many times. The rearrangement links TRBV7-2 to TRBJ1-2, with a possible D match to TRBD1 (5 bases). The germline gives CDR1 SGHTA, CDR2 FQGNSA. V dropped 0 bases and J dropped 7 bases, with 12 bases sitting between them. This CDR3 comprises 14 residues. In nucleotides, the CDR3 is TGTGCCAGCAGCTTAGCGCCGGCAGGGAGTGGCTACACCTTC. Translation: CASSLAPAGSGYTF.

The rearrangement uses TRBV24-1 and TRBJ1-2, with unresolved D. V was trimmed by 2 bases and J by 3 bases, leaving 3 bases between them. The length of the CDR3 is 12 residues. Germline CDR1 is KGHDR and CDR2 is SFDVKD. CDR3 loop: CATSDSDYGYTF. DNA for the CDR3: TGTGCCACCAGTGATTCGGACTATGGCTACACCTTC.

This clonotype was detected only a few times. This chain connects TRBV7-2 to TRBJ1-5; TRBD1 is a possible D gene (6 bases). Between the trimmed V and J ends, which lost 5 bases and 1 base, there was a span of 15 bases. This CDR3 is built from 16 residues. Per germline, CDR1 SGHTA and CDR2 FQGNSA. The CDR3 spells CASSQGTGQSNQPQHF. CDR3 coding DNA: TGTGCCAGCAGCCAAGGAACAGGGCAGAGCAATCAGCCCCAGCATTTT.

This clonotype has more than one count but fewer than ten. This chain uses TRBV20-1 with TRBJ2-7; perhaps TRBD2 as D (5 bases). Per germline, CDR1 DFQATT and CDR2 SNEGSKA (reference sequence). The ends were cut back, 2 bases at V and 0 bases at J, with 11 bases in the middle. CDR3 length: 14 residues. CDR3: CSARLAESSYEQYF. Written as DNA, the CDR3 is TGCAGTGCTAGACTAGCAGAAAGCTCCTACGAGCAGTACTTC.

This clonotype appeared a single time. The rearrangement uses TRBV6-4 and TRBJ1-5; D remains unclear. Per germline, CDR1 MRHNA and CDR2 SNTAGT. The CDR3 has 15 residues. The germline V and J ends were trimmed by 8 bases and 0 bases, with 14 bases remaining between them. Here the CDR3 DNA reads TGTGCCAGCCACCCTGACGGCAATAGCAATCAGCCCCAGCATTTT. This gives the protein CASHPDGNSNQPQHF.

J is TRBJ1-1 and V is TRBV7-1, with 9 bases fitting TRBD1. TRBV7-1 carries the ORF label, with uncertain function. The J segment lost 10 bases and the V segment lost 4 bases, leaving 4 bases of the junction unmatched. The CDR3 has 12 amino acids. CDR3 sequence: CASSYRGLGAFF. As DNA, the CDR3 is TGTGCCAGCAGCTACAGGGGGCTCGGAGCTTTCTTT.

In this sample, this clonotype turned up a few times. The chain links TRBV20-1 to TRBJ1-1; 7 nucleotides align to TRBD1. This CDR3 spans 14 amino acids. Germline V gene lookup returns CDR1 DFQATT and CDR2 SNEGSKA (reference sequence). V shed 2 bases and J 0 bases; nucleotides not matched to a gene: 3. In DNA, the CDR3 is TGCAGTGCTAGAAGGACAGGCATGAACACTGAAGCTTTCTTT. It codes for CSARRTGMNTEAFF.

V gene TRBV13 combines with J gene TRBJ2-5; D possibly matches TRBD1 or TRBD2 (5 bases each). Trimming left V 5 bases short and J 3 bases short, with 13 bases between. From germline, CDR1 is PRHDT and CDR2 FYEKMQ (reference sequence). The CDR3 spans 14 residues. The CDR3 sequence: CASSRRGVEETQYF. In DNA, the CDR3 is TGTGCCAGCAGCCGGAGAGGGGTGGAAGAGACCCAGTACTTC. The whole variable domain, filled in from reference TRBV13 and TRBJ2-5, reads AAGVIQSPRHLIKEKRETATLKCYPIPRHDTVYWYQQGPGQDPQFLISFYEKMQSDKGSIPDRFSAQQFSDYHSELNMSSLELGDSALYFCASSRRGVEETQYFGPGTRLLVL.

Worth noting for this clonotype: In this CDR3 the conserved last residue, phenylalanine or tryptophan, is missing, so a read error is likely. The DNA is left out, because the CDR3 cannot be placed on it with certainty; the CDR3 is given as TCRdb lists it. The chain carries TRBV10-3 and TRBJ2-7; the table's D call TRBD1 went unverified against the DNA. Germline V gene data show CDR1 as ENHRY and CDR2 as SYGVKD. Counting both end residues, the CDR3 totals 16 amino acids. The CDR3 loop is CAISELPGQGGLRAVL.

Comments on this clonotype: A junction end diverges from the germline sequence, so it may reflect a read error. The chain has TRBV29-1 and TRBJ1-2, with 8 bases identical to TRBD1. Per the germline V gene, CDR1 is SQVTM and CDR2 is ANQGSEA. This CDR3 is built from 10 residues. CDR3 sequence: CSVTGTGFSF. The CDR3 DNA sequence: TGCAGCGTTACCGGGACAGGCTTCTCCTTC.

In this sample, this clonotype turned up a few times. The chain combines TRBV7-9 with TRBJ2-7; D possibly corresponds to TRBD1 (6 bases). The V gene lost 3 bases and the J gene lost 1 base, with 13 bases spanning the gap. This CDR3 comprises 15 residues. CDR1 is SEHNR, CDR2 FQNEAQ, per germline (reference sequence). CDR3 sequence reads: CASSFRDTLSYEQYF. DNA for the CDR3: TGTGCCAGCAGCTTCCGGGACACTCTGTCCTACGAGCAGTACTTC.

This clonotype was observed at least ten times. The gene calls are TRBV7-8 and TRBJ2-5; D is possibly TRBD1 (5 bases). The ends were cut back, 5 bases at V and 4 bases at J, with 17 bases in the middle. The CDR3 consists of 15 residues. CDR1 is SGHVS, CDR2 FQNEAQ, per germline. The CDR3 protein is CASSKQQVVGETQYF. In DNA form, the CDR3 reads TGTGCCAGCAGCAAACAACAGGTAGTAGGAGAGACCCAGTACTTC.

On this clonotype itself: Because the CDR3's place on the DNA is in doubt, the DNA is left out and the CDR3 is given as listed by TCRdb. The chain combines TRBV29-1 with TRBJ1-4; the tabulated D call, TRBD1, remains unverified against the DNA. Germline V gene lookup returns CDR1 SQVTM and CDR2 ANQGSEA. With termini counted, the CDR3 has 13 amino acids. CDR3 in amino acids: CSVGEQGLKNCFF.

The genes are TRBV7-9 and TRBJ2-5; 8 bases fit TRBD2. J lost 2 bases, V lost 5 bases, and 4 bases had no gene match. This CDR3 is 14 amino acids long. The germline gives CDR1 SEHNR, CDR2 FQNEAQ (reference sequence). The CDR3, as DNA: TGTGCCAGCAGCCAAGCGGGGGAGCAAGAGACCCAGTACTTC. This sequence encodes CASSQAGEQETQYF.

This clonotype was found many times. The chain carries TRBV12-3 or TRBV12-4 and TRBJ1-6; 8 nucleotides align to TRBD1. There are 15 residues in the CDR3. With 0 bases clipped from V and 10 bases from J, the junction kept 5 bases outside the gene matches. DNA of the CDR3: TGTGCCAGCAGTTTAGCGACAGGGGCGGCATCACCCCTCCACTTT. Translating it yields CASSLATGAASPLHF.

The sample holds many counts of this clonotype. The rearrangement joins TRBV29-1 to TRBJ1-1; 7 bases line up with TRBD1. CDR1 and CDR2 from the germline V gene are SQVTM and ANQGSEA. This CDR3 region has 13 residues. J was trimmed by 1 base and V by 4 bases; bases with no gene match: 3. The CDR3 coding sequence is TGCAGCGTTGCCCGGACAGGGAACACTGAAGCTTTCTTT. Protein product: CSVARTGNTEAFF.

This clonotype was seen repeatedly, ten times or more. This chain links TRBV7-6 with TRBJ1-4; D remains unclear. The germline V and J ends were trimmed by 1 base and 1 base, with 10 bases remaining between them. This CDR3 has 16 residues. Per the germline V gene, CDR1 is SGHVS and CDR2 is FNYEAQ. The chain's CDR3 is CASSLGSYGTNEKLFF. Here the CDR3 DNA reads TGTGCCAGCAGCTTAGGTTCTTACGGAACTAATGAAAAACTGTTTTTT.

This clonotype was counted a single time. The junction departs from the called germline gene at one end, perhaps through a read error. The chain carries TRBV7-2 and TRBJ2-5; 11 nucleotides match TRBD2. CDR3 size: 17 residues. CDR1 SGHTA and CDR2 FQGNSA come from the germline V gene. The CDR3, as DNA: TGTGCCAGCAGCTTCGGACTAGCGGGTGGCGCCCAAGGGACCCAGTACTTC. Translation gives CASSFGLAGGAQGTQYF.

In this sample, this clonotype turned up a few times. This chain connects TRBV7-2 to TRBJ1-2; D is perhaps TRBD1 (5 bases). The CDR3 extends over 17 amino acids. V lost 6 bases and J 7 bases, leaving 27 bases between the germline ends. CDR1 is SGHTA and CDR2 is FQGNSA in the germline V gene. The DNA for the CDR3 is TGTGCCAGCAGTTACTCAATGCTTGGGCCGACAGACGGTGGCTACACCTTC. It is translated as CASSYSMLGPTDGGYTF.

This clonotype was seen a handful of times. The chain joins TRBV7-9 to TRBJ2-7; maybe TRBD2 (5 bases). Per germline, CDR1 SEHNR and CDR2 FQNEAQ (reference sequence). CDR3 length: 14 residues. V shed 7 bases and J shed 0 bases, with 13 bases lying between them. The CDR3 here is CASTPSGTSYEQYF. CDR3 nucleotides: TGTGCCAGCACCCCAAGCGGTACCTCCTACGAGCAGTACTTC.

CDR3 DNA sequence: TGTGCCAGCAGCTACACCGGACAGGGTTTATCACCCCTCCACTTT. Amino acid sequence: CASSYTGQGLSPLHF. This chain joins TRBV7-9 and TRBJ1-6; TRBD1 matches 8 bases. The CDR3 extends over 15 amino acids. The V gene end was trimmed by 4 bases and the J gene end by 10 bases; junction bases not matched to a gene: 9. The germline V gene encodes CDR1 SEHNR and CDR2 FQNEAQ (reference sequence).

This clonotype was seen ten or more times. The rearrangement joins TRBV3-1 to TRBJ1-2; the D is unclear. The germline V and J ends were trimmed by 0 bases and 4 bases, with 9 bases remaining between them. The CDR3 is 14 residues long. Germline lookup yields CDR1 LGHDT and CDR2 YNNKEL (reference sequence). In DNA form, the CDR3 reads TGTGCCAGCAGCCAAGATAAAGGGTTCTATGGCTACACCTTC. This sequence encodes CASSQDKGFYGYTF.

This clonotype was counted between two and nine times. The chain is built from TRBV19 and TRBJ1-5; D uncertain. V dropped 1 base and J dropped 0 bases, with 7 bases sitting between them. There are 15 residues in the CDR3. Germline values: CDR1 LNHDA, CDR2 SQIVND (reference sequence). CDR3 nucleotides: TGTGCCAGTAGTATAGCCGCGGTTAGCAATCAGCCCCAGCATTTT. Translation: CASSIAAVSNQPQHF.

The chain carries TRBV10-3 and TRBJ1-5, with D uncertain. The V end lost 10 bases, the J end lost 0 bases, and 13 bases lay between the germline ends. The CDR3 is made up of 14 amino acids. Germline CDR1 is ENHRY and CDR2 is SYGVKD. The CDR3 loop reads CASNSADSNQPQHF. CDR3 in DNA: TGTGCCAGCAACTCGGCCGATAGCAATCAGCCCCAGCATTTT.

The V and J genes are TRBV10-3 and TRBJ1-6; no clear D. The CDR3 length is 14 residues. V was trimmed by 2 bases and J by 5 bases, leaving 7 bases between them. Germline V gene lookup returns CDR1 ENHRY and CDR2 SYGVKD. This chain's CDR3 is CAISEGYNNSPLHF. The CDR3 DNA is TGTGCCATCAGTGAGGGGTACAATAATTCACCCCTCCACTTT.

A few counts support this clonotype. The junction shows a germline mismatch at one end, possibly a read error. The chain carries TRBV7-9 and TRBJ2-7, with TRBD1 as a possible D gene (5 bases). CDR1 SEHNR and CDR2 FQNEAQ come from the germline V gene (reference sequence). The CDR3 has 15 residues. The CDR3 region is CASSQFSGANYEQYF. CDR3 bases: TGCGCCAGCAGCCAATTTAGTGGGGCCAACTACGAGCAGTACTTC.

Only a few counts were recorded for this clonotype. The chain couples TRBV2 to TRBJ1-4; the D is unclear. Deletions cut 4 bases from V and 8 bases from J, with 20 bases between. The germline CDR1 and CDR2 sequences are SNHLY and FYNNEI. The CDR3 has 16 residues. In DNA form, the CDR3 reads TGTGCCAGCAGTGCGCTAAGCGGTCGCTTAGGAGAAAAACTGTTTTTT. Translated: CASSALSGRLGEKLFF.

This clonotype was counted only a few times. The chain recombines TRBV5-1 with TRBJ1-6, with D hard to call. Germline loops: CDR1 SGHRS, CDR2 YFSETQ. V lost 0 bases and J 6 bases, leaving 10 bases between the germline ends. The CDR3 totals 15 residues. DNA of the CDR3: TGCGCCAGCAGCTTGGAAGGGAATTCTAATTCACCCCTCCACTTT. Encoded protein: CASSLEGNSNSPLHF. The full variable domain, with the rest looked up from reference TRBV5-1 and TRBJ1-6, is KAGVTQTPRYLIKTRGQQVTLSCSPISGHRSVSWYQQTPGQGLQFLFEYFSETQRNKGNFPGRFSGRQFSNSRSEMNVSTLELGDSALYLCASSLEGNSNSPLHFGNGTRLTVT.

This clonotype appeared many times. The CDR3 is CASSATVSYEQYF. The CDR3 DNA sequence: TGTGCCAGCAGCGCGACAGTATCCTACGAGCAGTACTTC. This rearrangement joins TRBV7-2 to TRBJ2-7; D possibly corresponds to TRBD1 (5 bases). Germline assignment: CDR1 SGHTA and CDR2 FQGNSA. This CDR3 is built from 13 residues. V was shortened by 5 bases and J by 1 base, with 9 bases between the two germline ends. Using reference TRBV7-2 and TRBJ2-7 for the parts outside the CDR3, the full variable domain is GAGVSQSPSNKVTEKGKDVELRCDPISGHTALYWYRQSLGQGLEFLIYFQGNSAPDKSGLPSDRFSAERTGGSVSTLTIQRTQQEDSAVYLCASSATVSYEQYFGPGTRLTVT.